The rows below give T cell receptor beta chains drawn from one sample of a study of shared clonotypes between healthy human individuals. Assay used: immunoSEQ multiplex PCR; TCRdb lists only in-frame clones, some missing. The table has about 1,900,000 clones, about 95% seen once. Sequenced: naive CD8+ T cells sorted from blood. The source of these receptors is a young man in good health. CDR3s include the opening cysteine and the closing phenylalanine or tryptophan. Each record gives: D gene, J gene, clone size, V gene, CDR3 protein, CDR3 DNA. A D gene is named only where the DNA matches it firmly. Not all rows give a size; the values are once, few, many and, for expanded clones, a class.

TRBD1 | TRBJ2-7 | . | TRBV5-4 | CASSPGTGGHLITYEQYF | TGTGCCAGCAGCCCGGGGACAGGGGGCCACCTCATAACCTACGAGCAGTACTTC
. | TRBJ2-3 | . | TRBV4-2 | CASSQEYSDTQYF | TGTGCCAGCAGCCAAGAGTATTCCGATACGCAGTATTTT
. | TRBJ2-1 | . | TRBV13 | CASSLWAGPYNEQFF | TGTGCCAGCAGCTTATGGGCGGGCCCCTACAATGAGCAGTTCTTC
. | TRBJ2-7 | . | TRBV30 | CAWSLGTGQYF | TGTGCCTGGAGTCTCGGAACAGGGCAGTACTTC
. | TRBJ2-1 | . | TRBV6-6 | CASSYSAVNEQFF | TGTGCCAGCAGTTATTCCGCAGTCAATGAGCAGTTCTTC
TRBD1 | TRBJ1-2 | once | TRBV9 | CASSRTGNYGYTF | TGTGCCAGCAGCCGGACAGGGAACTATGGCTACACCTTC
. | TRBJ1-2 | . | TRBV7-6 | CASSLNPRDYGYTF | TGTGCCAGCAGCTTAAATCCCAGGGACTATGGCTACACCTTC
. | TRBJ1-2 | once | TRBV6-5 | CASSYSIDGYTF | TGTGCCAGCAGTTACTCCATCGATGGCTACACCTTC
. | TRBJ1-2 | . | TRBV6-4 | CASSDSVSRGSNYGYTF | TGTGCCAGCAGTGACTCGGTCTCACGGGGGTCTAACTATGGCTACACCTTC
TRBD2 | TRBJ2-6 | . | TRBV27 | CASSLGLAGVGANVLTF | TGTGCCAGCAGTTTGGGCCTAGCGGGAGTCGGGGCCAACGTCCTGACTTTC
. | TRBJ1-1 | . | TRBV6-1 | CASSDYSLNTEAFF | TGTGCCAGCAGTGACTACAGCTTGAACACTGAAGCTTTCTTT
. | TRBJ2-3 | . | TRBV6-5 | CASSYSSEADTQYF | TGTGCCAGCAGTTACTCGAGCGAGGCAGATACGCAGTATTTT
TRBD2 | TRBJ2-4 | . | TRBV2 | CASSELGGGIAKNIQYF | TGTGCCAGCAGTGAATTAGGCGGGGGAATAGCCAAAAACATTCAGTACTTC
TRBD1 | TRBJ2-5 | . | TRBV9 | CASSDPGQGAETQYF | TGTGCCAGCAGCGACCCGGGACAGGGAGCGGAGACCCAGTACTTC
. | TRBJ2-7 | . | TRBV7-9 | CASSSSGVSYEQYF | TGTGCCAGCAGCTCGTCGGGGGTCTCCTACGAGCAGTACTTC
. | TRBJ2-2 | . | TRBV7-8 | CASSLENGGPTGELFF | TGTGCCAGCAGCTTAGAAAACGGGGGCCCCACCGGGGAGCTGTTTTTT
. | TRBJ1-5 | . | TRBV27 | CASSPGVSNQPQHF | TGTGCCAGCAGTCCAGGGGTTAGCAATCAGCCCCAGCATTTT
. | TRBJ1-3 | . | TRBV9 | CASSVGGGPGNTIYF | TGTGCCAGCAGCGTAGGGGGAGGCCCCGGAAACACCATATATTTT
. | TRBJ1-4 | . | TRBV2 | CASREGALINEKLFF | TGTGCCAGCAGAGAAGGGGCGCTCATTAATGAAAAACTGTTTTTT
TRBD1 | TRBJ1-6 | . | TRBV7-9 | CASGGAGGNSPLHF | TGTGCCAGCGGAGGGGCAGGGGGGAATTCACCCCTCCACTTT
TRBD2 | TRBJ2-7 | . | TRBV5-4 | CASSLGLAGEQYF | TGTGCCAGCAGCTTAGGACTAGCAGGCGAGCAGTACTTC
. | TRBJ2-7 | . | TRBV6-1 | CASSKGPGSNEQYF | TGTGCCAGCAGCAAGGGTCCAGGGAGCAACGAGCAGTACTTC
TRBD2 | TRBJ2-1 | . | TRBV19 | CASTLTSGSGNEQFF | TGTGCCAGTACCCTTACTAGCGGGAGTGGCAATGAGCAGTTCTTC
. | TRBJ2-7 | . | TRBV9 | CASSVEGIGNEQYF | TGTGCCAGCAGCGTAGAGGGGATAGGGAACGAGCAGTACTTC
TRBD1 | TRBJ2-7 | . | TRBV27 | CASSSGTGLEQYF | TGTGCCAGCAGTTCCGGGACAGGGCTGGAGCAGTACTTC
TRBD1 | TRBJ1-6 | . | TRBV27 | CASSAPRTGPNSPLHF | TGTGCCAGCAGTGCCCCCCGGACAGGGCCTAATTCACCCCTCCACTTT
. | TRBJ1-3 | . | TRBV28 | CASSPISSGNTIYF | TGTGCCAGCAGCCCGATCAGCTCTGGAAACACCATATATTTT
TRBD2 | TRBJ2-1 | . | TRBV11-1 | CASSLVAGGPNEQFF | TGTGCCAGCAGCTTAGTTGCGGGGGGGCCGAATGAGCAGTTCTTC
. | TRBJ1-2 | . | TRBV28 | CASSSLREMHGYTF | TGTGCCAGCAGTTCTCTGAGGGAGATGCATGGCTACACCTTC
TRBD1 | TRBJ2-7 | . | TRBV15 | CATSRSFHRDRVRYEQYF | TGTGCCACCAGCAGATCCTTCCACCGGGACAGGGTTCGCTACGAGCAGTACTTC
. | TRBJ2-7 | . | TRBV27 | CASSLGGDYEQYF | TGTGCCAGCAGCTTAGGGGGGGACTACGAGCAGTACTTC
. | TRBJ1-2 | . | TRBV30 | CAWSPPLRGPAYYGYTF | TGTGCCTGGAGTCCCCCGCTCCGGGGACCAGCATACTATGGCTACACCTTC
TRBD1 | TRBJ1-2 | . | TRBV28 | CASSSLGGAGGYTF | TGTGCCAGCAGTTCTCTAGGGGGCGCCGGTGGCTACACCTTC
TRBD1 | TRBJ2-7 | . | TRBV10-3 | CAMRTGSYEQYF | TGTGCCATGAGGACAGGCTCCTACGAGCAGTACTTC
. | TRBJ1-1 | once | TRBV4-1 | CASSQDNGGRVNTEAFF | TGCGCCAGCAGCCAAGATAATGGGGGCAGGGTGAACACTGAAGCTTTCTTT
TRBD2 | TRBJ2-7 | . | TRBV11-2 | CASSSWGSSGLSDSYEQYF | TGTGCCAGCAGCTCCTGGGGGTCTAGCGGGCTTTCCGACTCCTACGAGCAGTACTTC
. | TRBJ2-7 | . | TRBV6-4 | CASSPMTGSYEQYF | TGTGCCAGCAGTCCCATGACGGGATCCTACGAGCAGTACTTC
. | TRBJ1-4 | once | TRBV5-4 | CASSLSGVEKLFF | TGTGCCAGCAGCTTAAGTGGGGTTGAAAAACTGTTTTTT
. | TRBJ1-6 | . | TRBV11-2 | CASRDPSTVRNSPLHF | TGTGCCAGCAGAGACCCGTCGACAGTCCGTAATTCACCCCTCCACTTT
TRBD2 | TRBJ2-1 | . | TRBV14 | CASSHPTSGYNEQFF | TGTGCCAGCAGCCACCCAACTAGCGGATACAATGAGCAGTTCTTC
. | TRBJ1-6 | . | TRBV9 | CASSVEGAGNSPLHF | TGTGCCAGCAGCGTAGAAGGGGCTGGTAATTCACCCCTCCACTTT
TRBD1 | TRBJ2-1 | . | TRBV9 | CASSFAGTGGNEQFF | TGTGCCAGCAGCTTCGCCGGGACAGGGGGCAATGAGCAGTTCTTC